This TCR beta chain was sequenced during a study of T cell repertoires in cytomegalovirus infection (dated by TCRdb to between 2018 and 2020). At the level of the whole study: Peptide stimulations targeted recently identified HLA-C-restricted CMV epitopes, whose presentation resists viral immunomodulation, together with well-studied HLA-B-restricted epitopes. Because public TCR beta signatures pointed to carriage of CMV infection together with the matching HLA type, the HLA type of each donor mattered for the analysis.

Trimming leaves V shorter by 5 bases and J shorter by 3 bases, with the junction holding 12 bases beyond the gene matches. The CDR3, cysteine through phenylalanine, is 16 amino acids long. Just the 48-base CDR3 DNA is kept, in frame starting at base 1. As encoded in the germline V gene, CDR1 is LGHNT while CDR2 is FRNRAP. This specimen's treatment or condition label, per the study, means: in vitro stimulation with specific CMV peptide epitopes to enrich CMV-specific T cells. TCRdb names Illumina HiSeq 1500 as the instrument used. The public reads were reprocessed in TCRdb via fastp at Q25 and MiXCR, keeping in-frame beta chains. Entries that share a CDR3 protein sequence are merged under the most common genes and DNA. This sample is represented by some 920,000 distinct CDR3 sequences; around 31% of them were singletons. Around 15% of the sample comes from the top ten. What the research found in general, with its limitations: In the ex vivo response, HLA-C-restricted CMV-specific TCR beta clonotypes were dominant, and in two of eight donors the single most frequent clonotype came from this HLA-C-restricted group. In both this cohort and an independent cohort of 350 or so donors, the cumulative frequency of public TCR beta family members distinguished carriers of CMV infection plus the relevant HLA type.

This clonotype has just a few counts. Which antigen it targets is not known. No base quality information exists; no much larger clone differs at one position. The sample was cultured CD8+ T cells from PBMCs, taken from culture after CMV antigen stimulation. The receptor comes from a human donor in good health (CMV status not recorded). Some clones in this sample may be carry-over from other donors' samples. This chain joins TRBV12-5 to TRBJ2-5, with 7 bases aligning to TRBD2. The CDR3 region has the sequence CASGHLIGGGEETQYF. The DNA is as follows: TGTGCTAGTGGTCATCTCATCGGGGGAGGGGAAGAGACCCAGTACTTC.